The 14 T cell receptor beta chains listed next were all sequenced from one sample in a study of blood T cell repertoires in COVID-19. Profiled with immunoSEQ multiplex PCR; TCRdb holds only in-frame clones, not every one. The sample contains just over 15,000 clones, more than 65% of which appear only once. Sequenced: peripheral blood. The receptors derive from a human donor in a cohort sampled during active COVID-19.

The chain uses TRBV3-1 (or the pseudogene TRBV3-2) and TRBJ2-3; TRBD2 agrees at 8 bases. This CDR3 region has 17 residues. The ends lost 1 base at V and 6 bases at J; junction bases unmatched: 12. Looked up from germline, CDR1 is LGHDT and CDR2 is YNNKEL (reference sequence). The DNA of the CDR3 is TGTGCCAGCAGCCAAGGGGCCCGGGGGGGGTCCATCGATACGCAGTATTTT. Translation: CASSQGARGGSIDTQYF.

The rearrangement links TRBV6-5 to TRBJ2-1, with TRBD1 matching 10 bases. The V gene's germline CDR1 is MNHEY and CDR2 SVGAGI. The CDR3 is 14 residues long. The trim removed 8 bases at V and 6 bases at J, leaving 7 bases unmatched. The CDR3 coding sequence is TGTGCCAGCCTGGGACAGGGGAGATTCAATGAGCAGTTCTTC. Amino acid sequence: CASLGQGRFNEQFF.

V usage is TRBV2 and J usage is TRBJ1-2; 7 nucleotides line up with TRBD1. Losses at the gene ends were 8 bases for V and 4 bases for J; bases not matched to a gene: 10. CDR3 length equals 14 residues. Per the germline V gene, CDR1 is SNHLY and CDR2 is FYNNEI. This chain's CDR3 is CASVGQLGGYGYTF. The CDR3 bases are TGTGCCAGCGTGGGACAGTTAGGCGGCTATGGCTACACCTTC.

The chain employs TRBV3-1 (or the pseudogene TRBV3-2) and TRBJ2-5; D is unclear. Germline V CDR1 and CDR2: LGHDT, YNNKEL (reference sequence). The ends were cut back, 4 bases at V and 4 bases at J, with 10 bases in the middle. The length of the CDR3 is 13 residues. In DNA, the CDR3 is TGTGCCAGCAGCCCACCCTACCGAGAGACCCAGTACTTC. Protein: CASSPPYRETQYF.

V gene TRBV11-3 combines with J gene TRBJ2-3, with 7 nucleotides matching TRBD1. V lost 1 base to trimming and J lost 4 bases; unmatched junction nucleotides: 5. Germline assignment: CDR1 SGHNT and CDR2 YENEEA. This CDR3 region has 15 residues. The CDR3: CASSLGGGLPDTQYF. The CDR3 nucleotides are TGTGCCAGCAGCTTAGGAGGGGGCCTCCCAGATACGCAGTATTTT. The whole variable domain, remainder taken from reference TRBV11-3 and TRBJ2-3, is EAGVVQSPRYKIIEKKQPVAFWCNPISGHNTLYWYLQNLGQGPELLIRYENEEAVDDSQLPKDRFSAERLKGVDSTLKIQPAELGDSAVYLCASSLGGGLPDTQYFGPGTRLTVL.

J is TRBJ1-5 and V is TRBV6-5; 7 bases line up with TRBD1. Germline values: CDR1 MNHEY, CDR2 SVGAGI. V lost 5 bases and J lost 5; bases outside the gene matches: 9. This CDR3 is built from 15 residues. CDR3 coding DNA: TGTGCCAGCAGTCCAGGGGGAGTCGGGCATCAGCCCCAGCATTTT. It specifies CASSPGGVGHQPQHF.

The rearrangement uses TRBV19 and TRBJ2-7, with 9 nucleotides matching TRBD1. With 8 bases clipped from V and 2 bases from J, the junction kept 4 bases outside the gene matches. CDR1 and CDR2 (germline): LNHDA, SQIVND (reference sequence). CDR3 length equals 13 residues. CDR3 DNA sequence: TGTGCCAGTTCAAGGGACAGGGCCTACGAGCAGTACTTC. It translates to CASSRDRAYEQYF.

In DNA, the CDR3 is TGTGCCAGCAGTATAGTGACAGGGAAGAGGGAAAAACTGTTTTTT. Amino acids: CASSIVTGKREKLFF. The chain carries TRBV6-5 and TRBJ1-4, with 7 bases that match TRBD1. Germline lookup yields CDR1 MNHEY and CDR2 SVGAGI. The CDR3 has 15 residues. With V trimmed by 5 bases and J by 8 bases, 11 bases remained unmatched.

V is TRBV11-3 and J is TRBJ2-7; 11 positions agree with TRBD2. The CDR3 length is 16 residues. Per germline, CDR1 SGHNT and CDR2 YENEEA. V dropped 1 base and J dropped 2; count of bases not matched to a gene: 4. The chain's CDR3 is CASSLGGLAGTYEQYF. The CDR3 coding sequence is TGTGCCAGCAGCTTAGGCGGACTAGCGGGTACCTACGAGCAGTACTTC.

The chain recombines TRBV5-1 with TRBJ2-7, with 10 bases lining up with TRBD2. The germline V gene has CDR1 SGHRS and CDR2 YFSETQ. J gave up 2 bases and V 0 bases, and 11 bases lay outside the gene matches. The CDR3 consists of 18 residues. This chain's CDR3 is CASSLEASGGIGTYEQYF. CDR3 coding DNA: TGCGCCAGCAGCTTGGAGGCTAGCGGGGGAATAGGGACCTACGAGCAGTACTTC.

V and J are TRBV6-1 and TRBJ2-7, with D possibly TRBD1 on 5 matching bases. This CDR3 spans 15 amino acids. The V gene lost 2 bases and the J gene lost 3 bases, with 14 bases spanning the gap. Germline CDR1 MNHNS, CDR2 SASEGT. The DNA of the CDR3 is TGTGCCAGCAGTGAAATTCCAGGGCGGTACTACGAGCAGTACTTC. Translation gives CASSEIPGRYYEQYF.

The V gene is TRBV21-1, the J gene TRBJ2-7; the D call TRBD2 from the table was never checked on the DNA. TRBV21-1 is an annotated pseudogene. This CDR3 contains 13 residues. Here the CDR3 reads CASSKRGSYEQYF. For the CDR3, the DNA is TGTGCCAGCAGCAAGCGCGGGTCCTACGAGCAGTACTTC.

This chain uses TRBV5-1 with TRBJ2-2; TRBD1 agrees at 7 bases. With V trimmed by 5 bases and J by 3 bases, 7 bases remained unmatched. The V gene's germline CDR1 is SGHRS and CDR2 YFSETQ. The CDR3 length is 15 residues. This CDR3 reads CASSNSGGYTGELFF. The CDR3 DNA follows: TGCGCCAGCAGTAACTCAGGGGGTTACACCGGGGAGCTGTTTTTT.

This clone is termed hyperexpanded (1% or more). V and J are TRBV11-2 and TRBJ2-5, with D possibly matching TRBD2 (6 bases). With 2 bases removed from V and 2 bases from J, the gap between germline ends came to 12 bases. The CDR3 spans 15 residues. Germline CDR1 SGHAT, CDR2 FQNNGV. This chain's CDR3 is CASSLYGGPQETQYF. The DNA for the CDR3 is TGTGCCAGCAGCTTATACGGGGGACCACAAGAGACCCAGTACTTC.